This entry concerns a single TCR beta chain. What it recognizes is unknown. Treatment specified: randomized to nivolumab then ipilimumab (arm A) or the reverse (arm B). This specimen comes from a study of sequential checkpoint blockade in melanoma. Study context: First-line arms were nivolumab then ipilimumab, or the reverse, randomized 1:1. Some 90 pretreatment tumor DNA samples were TCRβ immunosequenced.

Sequencing was performed with immunoSEQ multiplex PCR; in TCRdb, only in-frame clones are kept and a portion is missing. The table lists tens of thousands of clones, 32% of them singletons. The CDR3 contains 18 residues. In germline, CDR1 is MNHGY, CDR2 SAAAGT. The junction had 13 bases not matched to a gene; V was cut back by 3 bases and J by 0 bases. Study findings and constraints: Patients with week-13 increases in T-cell fraction and clonality benefited about 30 times more often.

The gene calls are TRBV6-8 and TRBJ1-1; 7 nucleotides align to TRBD1. The specimen was tumor tissue (inferred from file names), collected from a patient given nivolumab and ipilimumab in sequence. This TCR derives from a human donor with melanoma. The CDR3 sequence is CASSYLAPQGSLNTEAFF. The CDR3, as DNA: TGTGCCAGCAGTTATTTGGCCCCACAGGGGTCTTTGAACACTGAAGCTTTCTTT.